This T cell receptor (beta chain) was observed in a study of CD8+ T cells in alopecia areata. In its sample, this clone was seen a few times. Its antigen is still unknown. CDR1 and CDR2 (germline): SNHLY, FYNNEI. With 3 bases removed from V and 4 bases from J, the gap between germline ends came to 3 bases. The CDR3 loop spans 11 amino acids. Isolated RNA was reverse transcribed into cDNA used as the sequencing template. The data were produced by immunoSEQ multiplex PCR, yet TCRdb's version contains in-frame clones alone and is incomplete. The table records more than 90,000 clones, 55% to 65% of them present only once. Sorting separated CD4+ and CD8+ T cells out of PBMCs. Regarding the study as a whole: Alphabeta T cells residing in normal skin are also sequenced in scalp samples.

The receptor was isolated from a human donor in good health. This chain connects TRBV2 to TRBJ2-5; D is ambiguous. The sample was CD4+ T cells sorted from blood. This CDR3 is CASSERETQYF. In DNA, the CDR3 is TGTGCCAGCAGTGAGAGAGAGACCCAGTACTTC.